The 17 T cell receptor beta chains below were found in one sample sequenced in a study of T cell repertoires in cytomegalovirus infection (dated by TCRdb to between 2018 and 2020). These reads were obtained on an Illumina HiSeq 1500. Using fastp trimming at Q25 and MiXCR clonotype assembly, TCRdb reanalyzed the public sequencing data and kept in-frame beta chains. CDR3 protein duplicates are merged, each entry listing the most common genes and DNA. For this sample the table gives more than 150,000 distinct CDR3 sequences, of which 28% were detected only once. The leading ten clones occupy about 28% of the sample. Sequencing input: PBMCs. The receptors shown here come from a human donor in good health (CMV status not recorded). Some clones in this sample may be carry-over from other donors' samples.

A few counts support this clonotype. J is TRBJ1-1 and V is TRBV6-5; D is undetermined. The germline V and J ends were trimmed by 0 bases and 0 bases, with 8 bases remaining between them. The CDR3 contains 15 residues. Germline assignment: CDR1 MNHEY and CDR2 SVGAGI. CDR3 residues: CASSYSRVLNTEAFF. CDR3 in DNA: TGTGCCAGCAGTTACTCGAGGGTGTTGAACACTGAAGCTTTCTTT.

In this sample, this clonotype turned up a few times. This CDR3 reads CASSPRRGQNTGELFF. CDR3 DNA: TGTGCCAGCAGCCCCAGGCGGGGCCAGAACACCGGGGAGCTGTTTTTT. This chain links TRBV7-6 with TRBJ2-2, with D possibly being TRBD2 (6 bases). The CDR3 has 16 residues. Trimming took off 5 bases at V and 1 base at J, with 14 bases between the two ends. Germline CDR1 is SGHVS and CDR2 is FNYEAQ. The full variable domain, with the rest looked up from reference TRBV7-6 and TRBJ2-2, is GAGVSQSPRYKVTKRGQDVALRCDPISGHVSLYWYRQALGQGPEFLTYFNYEAQQDKSGLPNDRFSAERPEGSISTLTIQRTEQRDSAMYRCASSPRRGQNTGELFFGEGSRLTVL.

This clonotype was counted between two and nine times. The rearrangement joins TRBV12-3 or TRBV12-4 to TRBJ2-3, with 9 bases matching TRBD1. The CDR3 has 15 amino acids. Unmatched junction bases numbered 11, after V lost 6 bases and J lost 7 bases. The DNA of the CDR3 is TGTGCCAGCAGGGTACAGGGGGCGGACGAATATACGCAGTATTTT. It codes for CASRVQGADEYTQYF.

The V and J genes are TRBV29-1 and TRBJ2-7, with 12 bases identical to TRBD2. CDR1 is SQVTM, CDR2 ANQGSEA, per germline. Trimming at V came to 3 bases and at J to 6 bases, leaving 9 bases not matched to a gene. The length of the CDR3 is 15 residues. The DNA for the CDR3 is TGCAGCGTTGATCGTAGCACTAGCGGGGGGAGCGAGCAGTACTTC. Amino acids: CSVDRSTSGGSEQYF.

This chain links TRBV9 with TRBJ1-3, with D possibly being TRBD1 (6 bases). The CDR3 consists of 15 residues. Between the trimmed V and J ends, which lost 0 bases and 10 bases, there was a span of 17 bases. Germline V gene lookup returns CDR1 SGDLS and CDR2 YYNGEE. CDR3: CASSVDRVSDDTIYF. The CDR3 DNA reads as TGTGCCAGCAGCGTAGACAGGGTCTCTGATGATACCATATATTTT. The entire variable domain, with the rest obtained from reference TRBV9 and TRBJ1-3, is as follows: DSGVTQTPKHLITATGQRVTLRCSPRSGDLSVYWYQQSLDQGLQFLIQYYNGEERAKGNILERFSAQQFPDLHSELNLSSLELGDSALYFCASSVDRVSDDTIYFGEGSWLTVV.

This clonotype was seen a few times. The V gene is TRBV20-1, the J gene TRBJ2-1; D possibly corresponds to TRBD2 (6 bases). This CDR3 contains 13 residues. V was clipped by 8 bases and J by 2 bases, with 13 bases between them. Germline loops: CDR1 DFQATT, CDR2 SNEGSKA (reference sequence). CDR3 sequence: CSFRGSTYNEQFF. DNA of the CDR3: TGCAGTTTCCGGGGGTCGACCTACAATGAGCAGTTCTTC.

The chain is built from TRBV7-3 and TRBJ2-3; TRBD2 matches at 11 bases. This CDR3 is built from 15 residues. Germline assignment: CDR1 SGHTA and CDR2 FQGTGA. Trimming cost V 5 bases and J 7 bases; bases outside gene matches: 8. CDR3 residues: CASSPGTSGFYTQYF. CDR3 sequence (DNA): TGTGCCAGCAGCCCCGGGACTAGCGGTTTCTATACGCAGTATTTT. The full variable domain, its missing parts supplied by reference TRBV7-3 and TRBJ2-3, is GAGVSQTPSNKVTEKGKYVELRCDPISGHTALYWYRQSLGQGPEFLIYFQGTGAADDSGLPNDRFFAVRPEGSVSTLKIQRTERGDSAVYLCASSPGTSGFYTQYFGPGTRLTVL.

The chain links TRBV2 to TRBJ1-2; TRBD1 is a possible D gene (6 bases). Germline V lookup: CDR1 SNHLY, CDR2 FYNNEI. Trimming pared 4 bases from V and 7 bases from J, leaving 13 bases between. The CDR3 is made up of 13 amino acids. CDR3 sequence reads: CASSGGGMRGYTF. The CDR3 DNA sequence: TGTGCCAGCAGTGGGGGGGGCATGCGTGGCTACACCTTC.

The rearrangement links TRBV20-1 to TRBJ1-1; D might be TRBD1 (5 bases). The CDR3 has 15 amino acids. Trimming cost V 3 bases and J 4 bases, with 18 bases left between them. Germline assignment: CDR1 DFQATT and CDR2 SNEGSKA (reference sequence). The DNA for the CDR3 is TGCAGTGCTAGTATCCCCCGGGGGGTAGGCACTGAAGCTTTCTTT. This translates into CSASIPRGVGTEAFF.

In this sample, this clonotype turned up many times. The chain uses TRBV7-2 and TRBJ2-5; TRBD1 agrees at 9 bases. The CDR3 loop spans 15 amino acids. With V trimmed by 5 bases and J by 6 bases, 10 bases remained unmatched. Germline V gene sequence: CDR1 SGHTA, CDR2 FQGNSA. This chain's CDR3 is CASSVYRGREKTQYF. CDR3 coding DNA: TGTGCCAGCAGCGTATACAGGGGGCGCGAAAAGACCCAGTACTTC. The whole variable domain, filled in from reference TRBV7-2 and TRBJ2-5, reads GAGVSQSPSNKVTEKGKDVELRCDPISGHTALYWYRQSLGQGLEFLIYFQGNSAPDKSGLPSDRFSAERTGGSVSTLTIQRTQQEDSAVYLCASSVYRGREKTQYFGPGTRLLVL.

This chain links TRBV20-1 with TRBJ1-4; 10 bases match TRBD1. This CDR3 has 15 amino acids. Trimming took 5 bases from V and 3 from J; bases not matched to a gene: 6. Germline assignment: CDR1 DFQATT and CDR2 SNEGSKA (reference sequence). CDR3 region: CSAADRGPPNEKLFF. The DNA for the CDR3 is TGCAGTGCTGCTGACAGGGGGCCCCCTAATGAAAAACTGTTTTTT.

This clonotype was seen more than once but under ten times. This sequence joins TRBV11-2 and TRBJ2-5, with a possible D match to TRBD1 (5 bases). V gave up 3 bases and J gave up 5 bases, with 16 bases separating them. The germline V gene has CDR1 SGHAT and CDR2 FQNNGV. This CDR3 contains 15 residues. The CDR3 coding sequence is TGTGCCAGCAGCTTTTTCGCAGGGCTGCGTGAGACCCAGTACTTC. Amino acids: CASSFFAGLRETQYF.

V gene TRBV7-8 combines with J gene TRBJ1-1; D ambiguous. With 5 bases removed from V and 5 bases from J, the gap between germline ends came to 18 bases. Germline V gene data show CDR1 as SGHVS and CDR2 as FQNEAQ. CDR3 length: 15 residues. For the CDR3, the DNA is TGTGCCAGCAGCGCGATAGTTGGGCGACTAACTGAAGCTTTCTTT. Amino acid sequence: CASSAIVGRLTEAFF.

The V gene is TRBV20-1, the J gene TRBJ1-1, with no clear D. The V gene lost 6 bases and the J gene lost 4 bases, with 15 bases spanning the gap. The CDR3 sequence is 13 residues long. Germline CDR1 and CDR2: DFQATT and SNEGSKA (reference sequence). CDR3 DNA: TGCAGTGCATTCCCCGAGGGTATCACTGAAGCTTTCTTT. Its protein product is CSAFPEGITEAFF.

Turning to this clonotype: At one end, the junction sequence differs from germline, possibly due to a read error. The chain recombines TRBV7-8 with TRBJ2-2, with 9 bases fitting TRBD2. This CDR3 region has 17 residues. Germline V gives CDR1 SGHVS, CDR2 FQNEAQ. CDR3 coding DNA: TGTGTCAGCAGCTTATTCGGCGGGGGGGAGAACACCGGGGAGCTGTTTTTT. Its translation is CVSSLFGGGENTGELFF.

As to this clonotype: A junction end diverges from the germline sequence, so it may reflect a read error. The V gene is TRBV29-1, the J gene TRBJ2-5; D may be TRBD1 or TRBD2 (5 bases each). CDR1 and CDR2 from the germline V gene are SQVTM and ANQGSEA. CDR3 length: 14 residues. The CDR3 reads CSVEGTYARETQYF. CDR3 nucleotides: TGCAGCGTCGAAGGGACCTATGCCAGGGAGACCCAGTACTTC.

This clonotype was recorded at least ten times. The chain employs TRBV7-8 and TRBJ2-2; TRBD1 is a possible D gene (6 bases). Germline lookup yields CDR1 SGHVS and CDR2 FQNEAQ. CDR3 length equals 15 residues. Trimming removed 0 bases at V and 1 base at J, with 6 bases between. CDR3 sequence (DNA): TGTGCCAGCAGCTTAGCGACAGGGAACACCGGGGAGCTGTTTTTT. Translating gives CASSLATGNTGELFF.